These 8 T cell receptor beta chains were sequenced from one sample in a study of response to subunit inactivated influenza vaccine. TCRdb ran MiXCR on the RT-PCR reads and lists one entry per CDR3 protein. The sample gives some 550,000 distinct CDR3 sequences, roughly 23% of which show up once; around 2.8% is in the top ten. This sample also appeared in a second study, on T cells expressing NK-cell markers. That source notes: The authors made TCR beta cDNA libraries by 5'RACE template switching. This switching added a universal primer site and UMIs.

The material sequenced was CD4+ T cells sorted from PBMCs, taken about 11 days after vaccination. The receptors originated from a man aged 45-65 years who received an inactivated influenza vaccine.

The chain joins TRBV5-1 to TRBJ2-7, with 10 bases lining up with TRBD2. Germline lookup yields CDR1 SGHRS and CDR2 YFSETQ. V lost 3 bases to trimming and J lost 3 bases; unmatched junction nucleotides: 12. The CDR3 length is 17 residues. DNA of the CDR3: TGCGCCAGCAGCTCCGGAAGCCTAGCGGGGGCCCTCTACGAGCAGTACTTC. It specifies CASSSGSLAGALYEQYF.

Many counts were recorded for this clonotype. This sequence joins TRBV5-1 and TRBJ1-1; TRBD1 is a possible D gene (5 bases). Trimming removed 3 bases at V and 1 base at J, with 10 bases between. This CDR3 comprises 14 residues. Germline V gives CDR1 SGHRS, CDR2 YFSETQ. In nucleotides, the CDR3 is TGCGCCAGCAGCTCAGGGACGGCGAACACTGAAGCTTTCTTT. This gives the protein CASSSGTANTEAFF.

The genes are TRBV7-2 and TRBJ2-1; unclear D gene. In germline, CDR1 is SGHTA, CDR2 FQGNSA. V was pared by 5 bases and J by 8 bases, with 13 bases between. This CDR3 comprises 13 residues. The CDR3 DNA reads TGTGCCAGCAGCCTATTCCCGTCCGATGAGCAGTTCTTC. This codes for CASSLFPSDEQFF. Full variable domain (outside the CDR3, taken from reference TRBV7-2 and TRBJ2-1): GAGVSQSPSNKVTEKGKDVELRCDPISGHTALYWYRQSLGQGLEFLIYFQGNSAPDKSGLPSDRFSAERTGGSVSTLTIQRTQQEDSAVYLCASSLFPSDEQFFGPGTRLTVL.

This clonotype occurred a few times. Written as DNA, the CDR3 is TGCAGTGCTACCAATGACAGGGTCACGGTCTACGAGCAGTACTTC. It codes for CSATNDRVTVYEQYF. The chain is built from TRBV20-1 and TRBJ2-7; 7 positions agree with TRBD1. CDR3 length: 15 amino acids. J lost 3 bases, V lost 4 bases, and 12 bases had no gene match. Germline CDR1 reads DFQATT; CDR2 reads SNEGSKA (reference sequence).

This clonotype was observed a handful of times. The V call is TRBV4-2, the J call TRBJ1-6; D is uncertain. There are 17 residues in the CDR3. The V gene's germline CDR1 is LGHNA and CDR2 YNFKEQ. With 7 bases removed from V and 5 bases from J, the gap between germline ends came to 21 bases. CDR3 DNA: TGTGCCAGCACCTTTAAGGTCGGCAGGTATAATAATTCACCCCTCCACTTT. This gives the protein CASTFKVGRYNNSPLHF.

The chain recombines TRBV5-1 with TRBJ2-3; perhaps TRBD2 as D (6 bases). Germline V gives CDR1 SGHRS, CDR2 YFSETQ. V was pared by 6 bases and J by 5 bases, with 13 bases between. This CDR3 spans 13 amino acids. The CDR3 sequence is CASTGLTVDTQYF. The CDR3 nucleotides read TGCGCCAGCACTGGACTAACGGTAGATACGCAGTATTTT. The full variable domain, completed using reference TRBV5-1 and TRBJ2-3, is KAGVTQTPRYLIKTRGQQVTLSCSPISGHRSVSWYQQTPGQGLQFLFEYFSETQRNKGNFPGRFSGRQFSNSRSEMNVSTLELGDSALYLCASTGLTVDTQYFGPGTRLTVL.

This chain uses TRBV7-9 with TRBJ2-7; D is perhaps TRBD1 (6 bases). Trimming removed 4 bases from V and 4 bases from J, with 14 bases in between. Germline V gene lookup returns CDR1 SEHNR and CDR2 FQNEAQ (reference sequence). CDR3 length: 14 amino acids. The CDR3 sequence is CASSSGNREYEQYF. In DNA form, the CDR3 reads TGTGCCAGCAGCTCAGGAAACAGGGAATACGAGCAGTACTTC.

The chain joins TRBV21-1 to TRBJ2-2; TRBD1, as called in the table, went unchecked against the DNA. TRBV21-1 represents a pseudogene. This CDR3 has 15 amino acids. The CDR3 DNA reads TGTGCCAGCAGCATTCGACAGGGGAACACCGGGGAGCTGTTTTTT. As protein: CASSIRQGNTGELFF.